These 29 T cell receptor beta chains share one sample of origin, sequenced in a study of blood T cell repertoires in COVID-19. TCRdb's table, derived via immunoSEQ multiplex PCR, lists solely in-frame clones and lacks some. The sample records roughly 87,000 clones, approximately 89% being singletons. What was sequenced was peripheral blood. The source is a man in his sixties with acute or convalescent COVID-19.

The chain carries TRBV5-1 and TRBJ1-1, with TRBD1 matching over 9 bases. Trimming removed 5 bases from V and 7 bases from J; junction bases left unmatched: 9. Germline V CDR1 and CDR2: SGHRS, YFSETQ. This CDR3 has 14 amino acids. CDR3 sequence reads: CASSYNRGQGEAFF. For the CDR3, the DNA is TGCGCCAGCAGTTATAACAGGGGGCAGGGTGAAGCTTTCTTT.

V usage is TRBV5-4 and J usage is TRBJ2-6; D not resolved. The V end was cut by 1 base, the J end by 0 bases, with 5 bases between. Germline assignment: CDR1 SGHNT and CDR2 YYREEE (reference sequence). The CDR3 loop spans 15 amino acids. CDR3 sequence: CASSLFISGANVLTF. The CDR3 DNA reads TGTGCCAGCAGCTTGTTTATCTCTGGGGCCAACGTCCTGACTTTC.

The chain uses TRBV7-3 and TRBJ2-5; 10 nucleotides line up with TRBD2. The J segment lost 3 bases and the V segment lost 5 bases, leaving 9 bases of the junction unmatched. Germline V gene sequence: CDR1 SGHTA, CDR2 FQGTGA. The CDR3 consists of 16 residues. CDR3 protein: CASSPGTSERKETQYF. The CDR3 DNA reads TGTGCCAGCAGCCCCGGGACTAGCGAGAGAAAAGAGACCCAGTACTTC.

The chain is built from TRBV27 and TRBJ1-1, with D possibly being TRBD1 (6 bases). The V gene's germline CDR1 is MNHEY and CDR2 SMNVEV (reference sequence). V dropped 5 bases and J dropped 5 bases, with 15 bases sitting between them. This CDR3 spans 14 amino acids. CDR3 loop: CASSPQGGGTEAFF. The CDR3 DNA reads TGTGCCAGCAGTCCACAGGGAGGGGGAACTGAAGCTTTCTTT.

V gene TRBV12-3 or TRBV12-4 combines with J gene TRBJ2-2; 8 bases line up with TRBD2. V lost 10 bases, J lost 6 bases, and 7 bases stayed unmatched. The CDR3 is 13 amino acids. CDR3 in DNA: TGTGCCATCCGCCGGCGGGAGGCCGGGGAGCTGTTTTTT. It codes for CAIRRREAGELFF.

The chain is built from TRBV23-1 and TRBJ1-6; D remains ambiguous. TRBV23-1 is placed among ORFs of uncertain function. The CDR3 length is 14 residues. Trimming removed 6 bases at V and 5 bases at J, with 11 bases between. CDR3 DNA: TGCGCCAGCAGATCCCTTCGGGATAATTCACCCCTCCACTTT. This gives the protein CASRSLRDNSPLHF.

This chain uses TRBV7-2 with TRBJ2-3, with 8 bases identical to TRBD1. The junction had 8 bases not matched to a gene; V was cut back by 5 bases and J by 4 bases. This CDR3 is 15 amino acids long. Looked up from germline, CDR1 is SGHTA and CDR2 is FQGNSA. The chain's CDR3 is CASSADRVDADTQYF. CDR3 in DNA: TGTGCCAGCAGCGCGGACAGGGTGGACGCAGATACGCAGTATTTT.

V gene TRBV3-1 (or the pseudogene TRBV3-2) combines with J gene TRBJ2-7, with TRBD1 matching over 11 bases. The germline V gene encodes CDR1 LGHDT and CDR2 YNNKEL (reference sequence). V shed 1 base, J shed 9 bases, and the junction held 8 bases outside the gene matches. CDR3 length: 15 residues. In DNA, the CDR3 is TGTGCCAGCAGCCAAGTGTCCGGACAGGGGGCAACGCAGTACTTC. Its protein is CASSQVSGQGATQYF.

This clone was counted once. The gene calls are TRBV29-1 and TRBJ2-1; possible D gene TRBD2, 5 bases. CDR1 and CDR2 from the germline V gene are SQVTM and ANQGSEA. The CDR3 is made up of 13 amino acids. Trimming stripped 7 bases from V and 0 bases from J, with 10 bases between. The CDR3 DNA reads TGCAGCGGAGCGGCCAGCTCCTACAATGAGCAGTTCTTC. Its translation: CSGAASSYNEQFF.

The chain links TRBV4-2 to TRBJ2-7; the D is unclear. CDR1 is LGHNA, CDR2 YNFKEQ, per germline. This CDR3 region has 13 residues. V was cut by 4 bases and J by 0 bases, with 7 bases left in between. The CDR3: CASSRPGSYEQYF. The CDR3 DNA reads TGTGCCAGCAGCCGGCCGGGCTCCTACGAGCAGTACTTC.

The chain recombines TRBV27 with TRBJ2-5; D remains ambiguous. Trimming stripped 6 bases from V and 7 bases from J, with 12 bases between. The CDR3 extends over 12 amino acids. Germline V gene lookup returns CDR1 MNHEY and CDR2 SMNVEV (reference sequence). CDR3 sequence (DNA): TGTGCCAGCAGCCTAGACCCTCCGACCCAGTACTTC. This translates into CASSLDPPTQYF.

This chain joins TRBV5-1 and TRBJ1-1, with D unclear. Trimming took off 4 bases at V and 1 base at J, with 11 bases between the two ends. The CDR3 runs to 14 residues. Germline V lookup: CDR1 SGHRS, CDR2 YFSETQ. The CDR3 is CASSPPAGNTEAFF. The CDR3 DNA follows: TGCGCCAGCAGCCCCCCGGCAGGGAACACTGAAGCTTTCTTT. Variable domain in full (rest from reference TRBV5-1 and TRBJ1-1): KAGVTQTPRYLIKTRGQQVTLSCSPISGHRSVSWYQQTPGQGLQFLFEYFSETQRNKGNFPGRFSGRQFSNSRSEMNVSTLELGDSALYLCASSPPAGNTEAFFGQGTRLTVV.

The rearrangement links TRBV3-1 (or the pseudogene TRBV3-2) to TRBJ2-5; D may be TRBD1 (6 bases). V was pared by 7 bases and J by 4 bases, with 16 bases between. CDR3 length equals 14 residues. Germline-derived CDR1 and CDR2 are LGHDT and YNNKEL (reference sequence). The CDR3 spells CASNMYRVGETQYF. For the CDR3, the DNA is TGTGCCAGCAATATGTACAGGGTAGGAGAGACCCAGTACTTC.

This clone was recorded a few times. The CDR3 sequence: CASSLDRNNEQFF. In nucleotides, the CDR3 is TGTGCCAGCAGCTTAGACAGGAACAATGAGCAGTTCTTC. The chain joins TRBV11-3 to TRBJ2-1, with unresolved D. This CDR3 is built from 13 residues. The germline V gene encodes CDR1 SGHNT and CDR2 YENEEA. Trimming took off 0 bases at V and 5 bases at J, with 5 bases between the two ends.

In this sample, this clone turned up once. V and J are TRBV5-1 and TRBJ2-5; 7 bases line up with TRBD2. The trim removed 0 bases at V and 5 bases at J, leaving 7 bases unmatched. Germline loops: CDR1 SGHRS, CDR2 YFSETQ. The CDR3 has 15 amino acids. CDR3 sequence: CASSLAGGLGETQYF. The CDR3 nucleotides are TGCGCCAGCAGCTTGGCGGGGGGTCTAGGCGAGACCCAGTACTTC.

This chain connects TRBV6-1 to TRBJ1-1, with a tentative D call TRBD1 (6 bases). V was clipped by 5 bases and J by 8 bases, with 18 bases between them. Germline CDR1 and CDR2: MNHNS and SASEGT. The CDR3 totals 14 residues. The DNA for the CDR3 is TGTGCCAGCAGTTCCGAAAAGGGGGTGTCAGAAGCTTTCTTT. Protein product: CASSSEKGVSEAFF.

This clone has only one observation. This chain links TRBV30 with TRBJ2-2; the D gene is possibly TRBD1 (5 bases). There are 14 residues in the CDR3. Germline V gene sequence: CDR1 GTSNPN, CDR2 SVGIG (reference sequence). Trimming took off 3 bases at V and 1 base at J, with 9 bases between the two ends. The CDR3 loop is CAWRTVKNTGELFF. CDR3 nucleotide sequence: TGTGCCTGGAGGACAGTGAAGAACACCGGGGAGCTGTTTTTT.

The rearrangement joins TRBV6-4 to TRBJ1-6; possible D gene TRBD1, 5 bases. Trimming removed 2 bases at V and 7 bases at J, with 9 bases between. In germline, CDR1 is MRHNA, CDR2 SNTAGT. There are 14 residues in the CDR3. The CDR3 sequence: CASSDQGKNSPLHF. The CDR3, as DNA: TGTGCCAGCAGTGACCAGGGTAAAAATTCACCCCTCCACTTT.

The DNA for the CDR3 is TGTGCCAGTAGTATTCGGGGACAGGGAGTGAGACAGCCCCAGCATTTT. This codes for CASSIRGQGVRQPQHF. The genes are TRBV19 and TRBJ1-5; 9 nucleotides align to TRBD1. This CDR3 comprises 16 residues. CDR1 and CDR2 (germline): LNHDA, SQIVND (reference sequence). Trimming cost V 3 bases and J 7 bases; bases outside gene matches: 10.

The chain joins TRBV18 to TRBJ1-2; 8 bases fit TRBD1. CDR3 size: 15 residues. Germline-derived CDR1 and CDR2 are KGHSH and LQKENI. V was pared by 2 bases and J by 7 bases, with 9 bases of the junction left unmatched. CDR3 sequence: CASSPDSRGHFGYTF. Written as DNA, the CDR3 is TGTGCCAGCTCACCAGATAGCAGGGGGCACTTTGGCTACACCTTC.

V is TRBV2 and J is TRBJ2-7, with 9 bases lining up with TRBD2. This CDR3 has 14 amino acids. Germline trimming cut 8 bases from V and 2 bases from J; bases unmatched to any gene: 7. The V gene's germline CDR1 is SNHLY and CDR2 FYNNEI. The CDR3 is CASLSGRSPYEQYF. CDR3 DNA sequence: TGTGCCAGCCTTAGCGGGAGATCCCCCTACGAGCAGTACTTC.

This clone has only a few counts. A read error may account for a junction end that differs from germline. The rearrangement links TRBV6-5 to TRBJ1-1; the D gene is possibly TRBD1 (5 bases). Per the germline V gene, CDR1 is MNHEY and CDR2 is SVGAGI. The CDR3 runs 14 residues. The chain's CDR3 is CASSPRRGRNDGIF. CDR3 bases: TGTGCCAGCAGTCCCCGGCGGGGGAGGAACGACGGTATCTTT.

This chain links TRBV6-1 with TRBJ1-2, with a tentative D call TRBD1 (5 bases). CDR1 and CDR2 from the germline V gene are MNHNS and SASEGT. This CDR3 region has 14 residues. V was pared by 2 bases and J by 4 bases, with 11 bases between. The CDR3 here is CASSEPTVFYGYTF. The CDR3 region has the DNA TGTGCCAGCAGTGAACCGACAGTATTCTATGGCTACACCTTC.

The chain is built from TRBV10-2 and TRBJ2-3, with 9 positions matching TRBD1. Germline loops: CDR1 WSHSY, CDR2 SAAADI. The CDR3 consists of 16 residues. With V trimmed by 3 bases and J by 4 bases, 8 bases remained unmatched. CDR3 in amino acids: CASSDPGQGVADTQYF. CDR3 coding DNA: TGCGCCAGCAGTGACCCGGGACAGGGTGTGGCAGATACGCAGTATTTT.

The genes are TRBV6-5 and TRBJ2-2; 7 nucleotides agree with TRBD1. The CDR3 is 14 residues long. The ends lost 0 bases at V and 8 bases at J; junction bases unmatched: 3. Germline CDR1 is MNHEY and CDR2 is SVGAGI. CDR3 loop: CASSYSDRMGELFF. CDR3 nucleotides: TGTGCCAGCAGTTACTCGGACAGGATGGGGGAGCTGTTTTTT.

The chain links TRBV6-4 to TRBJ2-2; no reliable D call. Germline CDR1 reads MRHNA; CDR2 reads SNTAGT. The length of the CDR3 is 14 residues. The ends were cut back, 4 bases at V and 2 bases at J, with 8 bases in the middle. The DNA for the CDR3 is TGTGCCAGCAGTGCCCTAGATAACACCGGGGAGCTGTTTTTT. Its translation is CASSALDNTGELFF.

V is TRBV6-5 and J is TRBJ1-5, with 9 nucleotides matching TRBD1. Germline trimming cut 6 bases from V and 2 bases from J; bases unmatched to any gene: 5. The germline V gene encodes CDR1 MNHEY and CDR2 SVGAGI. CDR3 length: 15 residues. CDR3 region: CASSPTGGGNQPQHF. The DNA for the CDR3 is TGTGCCAGCAGCCCGACAGGGGGTGGCAATCAGCCCCAGCATTTT.

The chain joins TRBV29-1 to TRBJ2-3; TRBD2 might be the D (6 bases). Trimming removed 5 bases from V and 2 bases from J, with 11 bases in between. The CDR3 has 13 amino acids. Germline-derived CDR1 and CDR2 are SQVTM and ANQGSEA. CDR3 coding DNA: TGCAGCGTTAGGGACTCCTACACAGATACGCAGTATTTT. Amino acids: CSVRDSYTDTQYF.

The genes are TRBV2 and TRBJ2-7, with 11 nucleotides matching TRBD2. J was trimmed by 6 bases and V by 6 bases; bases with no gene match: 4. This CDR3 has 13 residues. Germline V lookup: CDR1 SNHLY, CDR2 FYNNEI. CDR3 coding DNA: TGTGCCAGCAGGCTAGCGGGAGGAGTCGAGCAGTACTTC. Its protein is CASRLAGGVEQYF.